A single TCR beta chain is shown here with its context. The sample holds one count of this clone. What this receptor recognizes is not known. No base quality information exists; no much larger clone differs at one position. The data belong to a study of cytomegalovirus exposure and HLA in healthy donors (dated by TCRdb to about 2017). The study in broad terms: In an earlier analysis of 587 of the donors, less than 350 Gb of sequence data and roughly 100 million unique TCR beta sequences from about 190 million T cells were reported. About 300 gigabases of sequencing data and around 80 million unique TCR sequences made up an early release that covered approximately 620 HLA-typed donors. Among the roughly 370 genotyped donors, under 90% belonged to the genetic ancestry cluster associated with self-reported Caucasian donors. The study aimed to test whether cataloging public T cell receptors could reveal signatures of past pathogen exposure. The study used immunosequencing to profile the T cell repertoires of approximately 650 subjects and linked those repertoires to cytomegalovirus serostatus. Along with the approximately 670-subject first cohort, a separate validation cohort of over a hundred different subjects was used. The study combined high-throughput TCR immunosequencing, statistical association of individual TCRs with disease status, and machine learning to predict cytomegalovirus infection status. To study patterns of TCR occurrence, a later analysis re-analyzed previously published TCR beta repertoires from 650 to 750 donors and added high-resolution HLA genotyping. The later analysis used no new phenotypic data to find candidate immune exposures, relying instead on TCR beta sequences and their occurrence across donors. To decide whether each TCR beta V gene segment behaved as functional or pseudogenic, an earlier analysis of some 580 of the donors relied on high-throughput TCR beta sequencing. Donor age, sex, ethnicity and CMV serostatus were compiled alongside the repertoire data. Genome-wide SNP genotypes for about 65% of the 666 donors were used in a later genetic analysis, which treated that subset as a discovery cohort. All discovery cohort repertoires had been generated on a single sequencing platform. Class I and class II HLA loci were covered by the typing at four-digit resolution. The number of donors typed differed by locus, with roughly 629-640 for A, B, C, DRB1 and DQB1, around 500 for DQA1, 600 to 610 for DPA1, and some 440 for DPB1. Because of strong linkage in the cohort, roughly five DR-DQ haplotypes were treated as single units for association and clustering. On average, around 230,000 unique TCR beta nucleotide sequences were sequenced per donor among a few hundred genotyped donors of the cohort, with roughly 19% of those sequences being non-productive.

CDR1 and CDR2, per the germline V gene, are MNHNS and SASEGT. V is pared back by 2 bases and J by 2 bases, with 13 bases lying between the germline termini. The CDR3 goes from the cysteine to the phenylalanine over 16 residues. CDR3 DNA is the only sequence kept; it has 48 bases, read in frame from the first base. Library method: the immunoSEQ multiplex PCR assay. For the multiplex PCR, a mixture combining 60 forward primers for TCR Vbeta segments and 13 reverse primers for TCR Jbeta segments was used. The CDR3 region of rearranged TCR beta genes was amplified from genomic DNA with a multiplex PCR assay. On the Illumina HiSeq System, the amplified TCR beta libraries were sequenced as 87-base-pair reads. As for the authors' bioinformatics: Across the roughly 600 repertoires, a later analysis counted 80 million or so unique TCR beta chains, 9 million to 14 million of which were shared by at least two donors. To remove PCR and sequencing errors, raw reads were error-corrected and collapsed into unique sequences using a nearest-neighbor algorithm that merged closely related sequences. V, D and J gene segments were assigned by aligning CDR3 sequences to IMGT reference sequences. For a sequence to be retained, at least a six-nucleotide match to both a V gene segment and a J gene segment was required. A rearrangement was called productive if the CDR3 had no stop codons and remained in frame with V and J, and every other rearrangement was called non-productive. CDR3 was defined according to IMGT convention as the region running from the second conserved V-encoded cysteine to the conserved J-encoded phenylalanine. The earlier analysis of approximately 500 of the donors excluded sequences that lacked an unambiguous match to a single V gene segment. In an earlier analysis of some 590 of the donors, V segments were called functional above 56.7% productive rearrangements and were called segregating when the between-donor standard deviation exceeded 5%. A statistical classification framework was built to diagnose cytomegalovirus status from the catalog of TCR beta chain sequences. In a later analysis, TCR nucleotide sequences were compared against IMGT/GENE-DB human TR gene sequences so that V and J genes could be assigned. The TCRdist pipeline was used in a later analysis to assign CDR3 sequences and most-parsimonious VDJ recombination scenarios. In a later analysis, each TCR beta chain was defined by its CDR3 amino acid sequence together with its V-gene family, and reads lacking a unique V-gene family were excluded. A later analysis removed nearly 600 highly shared, low-generation-probability nucleotide sequences to deal with suspected cross-contamination and a sequencing artifact. In a later analysis, a clonal expansion index for each public chain was calculated from normalized within-repertoire ranks of inferred template counts. In a later analysis, generation probabilities were computed using a VDJ recombination model fitted to out-of-frame rearrangements, and the results were checked against IGoR. In a later analysis, hypergeometric tests were used to score TCR-TCR, TCR-HLA and TCR-CMV co-occurrence, with a repertoire-size bias correction applied to TCR pairs. False discovery rates were estimated in a later analysis by permuting HLA or CMV assignments 20 times. In a later analysis, co-occurring TCRs were grouped using DBSCAN, with TCRdist sequence similarity added in when clustering inside HLA-allele-positive subsets. For co-occurrence clustering, repertoires with fewer than 30,000 or more than 120,000 public chains were excluded, along with roughly 5 repertoires with anomalous nucleotide sharing. The table comes from immuneACCESS by way of TCRdb, which keeps in-frame sequences with V and J called. Part of the clones is missing from these tables; in studies checked, under half for an unresolved V gene and the rest for unknown reasons. V and J calls and clone size are copied from that table; D and trimming were computed from the DNA. Here the sample has under 200,000 clones; approximately 86% occur a single time. The ten largest account for roughly 1.8% of the sample.

The full study reports these points: In vitro tests confirmed that a few of the cytomegalovirus-associated TCR beta chains recognize cytomegalovirus antigens. Across donors, most TCR sequences were observed very rarely, whereas some public TCRs were present in many individuals. A cluster of highly shared sequence variants was judged likely to represent a technical artifact of the sequencing pipeline. In an earlier analysis of 587 of the donors, most TCR beta V segments appeared in productive rearrangements about 90% or about 30% of the time, broadly matching IMGT annotations. The 87-base-pair reads could not distinguish some IMGT-functional V segments, including TRBV6-2 and TRBV6-3, so those segments were excluded. Immune exposure information for the cohort was limited to CMV serostatus. The earlier analysis of some 560 of the donors excluded approximately 15 rarely observed V segments, including chromosome 9 orphons, because counts were too low. The study listed 150 to 200 TCR beta chains as associated with cytomegalovirus. Compared with equally common non-associated chains, HLA-associated TCR beta chains in a later analysis were more clonally expanded and had lower generation probabilities. In a later genetic analysis, fewer N-insertions in productive TCRs were reported among donors in an Asian-associated ancestry cluster than the roughly 640-donor mean. An association between a missense DCLRE1C variant and V-gene and J-gene trimming of TCR beta chains was found in a later genetic analysis and replicated in an independent cohort. The classifier was reported to diagnose cytomegalovirus status with high specificity and sensitivity in both the original and validation cohorts. A later analysis reported that several top co-occurrence clusters appeared linked to parvovirus B19, influenza, CMV and Epstein-Barr virus. It was suggested by the authors that the approach could potentially be generalized to other disease states and immunological phenotypes. A later analysis found that most CMV-associated TCR beta chains appeared HLA-restricted, with HLA associations seemingly driven largely by CMV exposure. A further reported finding was that TCR beta sequences accurately predicted the HLA-A and HLA-B alleles for most subjects in the first cohort. When HLA alleles, especially DR and DQ, strongly co-occurred, attributing TCR associations to individual alleles was difficult. A later analysis found that TCR association rates varied across HLA loci, with DRB1 alleles showing the most associated TCRs and HLA-C alleles the fewest. In this cohort, only TCR beta chains were sequenced, and detectable features were limited by the absence of alpha or paired-chain data. Correlated functional status among segregating V segments might be attributable to linkage disequilibrium, but an unknown experimental factor could not be ruled out. A later analysis associated 15,000 to 20,000 TCR beta sequences with specific HLA alleles at a false discovery rate of 0.05. Sequencing depth was assumed to be roughly uniform across donors in the presence/absence analyses, though that assumption may not hold. Because HLA typing was unavailable for some donors at each locus, only the typed subset was used in association tests.

The cohort consisted of hundreds of healthy bone marrow donors. At the time of sampling, all cohort members were nominally healthy, though unrecorded immune exposures were likely present. The donor was CMV seronegative and belonged to the group of 320 or so seronegative cohort members. Each donor provided a peripheral blood sample, and peripheral blood mononuclear cells were used for TCR beta sequencing. Genomic DNA extraction from the blood cell samples was performed with the Qiagen DNeasy Blood Extraction Kit. Specimen: PBMCs. The chain is assembled from TRBV6-1 and TRBJ2-1; the D gene is perhaps TRBD2, from 7 matching bases. The receptor comes from a woman aged 18 to 35 in good health and CMV-seronegative. The nucleotide sequence is TGTGCCAGCAGTGAACTGAGGGAGGGGGCCTACAATGAGCAGTTCTTC. It codes for CASSELREGAYNEQFF.